Presented here are 24 T cell receptor beta chains from one specimen sequenced in a study of shared clonotypes between healthy human individuals. The data were produced by immunoSEQ multiplex PCR, yet TCRdb's version contains in-frame clones alone and is incomplete. The sample has roughly 480,000 clones; around 80% are singletons. The sequenced sample consisted of PBMCs. These receptors were obtained from a woman aged 35 to 49 in good health. Some clones in this sample may be carry-over from other donors' samples.

V gene TRBV27 combines with J gene TRBJ2-1; D not certain. Looked up from germline, CDR1 is MNHEY and CDR2 is SMNVEV (reference sequence). V lost 2 bases to trimming and J lost 2 bases, with 16 bases between them. CDR3 length equals 17 residues. The CDR3 nucleotides read TGTGCCAGCAGTTTAGGAGCCTACACACTGGCCTACAATGAGCAGTTCTTC. As protein: CASSLGAYTLAYNEQFF.

The chain links TRBV7-2 to TRBJ2-2, with 7 bases identical to TRBD2. With V trimmed by 8 bases and J by 5 bases, 8 bases remained unmatched. Germline-derived CDR1 and CDR2 are SGHTA and FQGNSA. The CDR3 is 14 residues long. CDR3 bases: TGTGCCAGCTCTGCGGGAGTAATGACCGGGGAGCTGTTTTTT. Translation gives CASSAGVMTGELFF.

J is TRBJ2-2 and V is TRBV30, with D possibly TRBD2 on 6 matching bases. This CDR3 region has 15 residues. V was trimmed by 5 bases and J by 6 bases, leaving 19 bases between them. Germline CDR1 reads GTSNPN; CDR2 reads SVGIG (reference sequence). CDR3 sequence (DNA): TGTGCCTGGGGCCGGGACTCTATCTCCGCCGGGGAGCTGTTTTTT. It is translated as CAWGRDSISAGELFF.

The chain has TRBV13 and TRBJ2-3; 11 positions match TRBD2. With V trimmed by 5 bases and J by 6 bases, 4 bases remained unmatched. CDR1 and CDR2 (germline): PRHDT, FYEKMQ (reference sequence). The CDR3 has 14 residues. In DNA, the CDR3 is TGTGCCAGCAGCGATAGCGGGAGGGGGGATACGCAGTATTTT. Translation gives CASSDSGRGDTQYF.

The genes are TRBV5-6 and TRBJ1-1; TRBD1 might be the D (5 bases). CDR1 is SGHDT and CDR2 is YYEEEE in the germline V gene. The CDR3 sequence is 15 residues long. The V and J ends lost 0 bases and 2 bases respectively, with 11 bases between them. The CDR3 DNA follows: TGTGCCAGCAGCTTGGACAGGAGAGGAAACACTGAAGCTTTCTTT. Its protein is CASSLDRRGNTEAFF.

Comments on this clone: The germline gene is not matched at one end of the junction; a read error may be the cause. The genes are TRBV7-2 and TRBJ2-7, with a tentative D call TRBD2 (6 bases). CDR1 is SGHTA, CDR2 FQGNSA, per germline. This CDR3 contains 14 residues. The CDR3 reads CASSLGGGREKLFF. The CDR3 DNA sequence: TGTGCCAGCAGCTTGGGGGGTGGCAGGGAGAAGCTCTTTTTC. Full variable domain (missing parts from reference TRBV7-2 and TRBJ2-7): GAGVSQSPSNKVTEKGKDVELRCDPISGHTALYWYRQSLGQGLEFLIYFQGNSAPDKSGLPSDRFSAERTGGSVSTLTIQRTQQEDSAVYLCASSLGGGREKLFFGPGTRLTVT.

This clone was seen only a few times. This same CDR3 is encoded by further DNA sequences in the sample. CDR3 in amino acids: CASSSGLAGGYEQYF. CDR3 DNA sequence: TGTGCCAGCAGCTCGGGACTAGCGGGAGGATACGAGCAGTACTTC. This chain uses TRBV7-2 with TRBJ2-7, with 15 nucleotides matching TRBD2. V lost 4 bases and J lost 4; bases outside the gene matches: 2. CDR3 size: 15 residues. Germline assignment: CDR1 SGHTA and CDR2 FQGNSA. The complete variable domain, with remaining parts taken from reference TRBV7-2 and TRBJ2-7, reads GAGVSQSPSNKVTEKGKDVELRCDPISGHTALYWYRQSLGQGLEFLIYFQGNSAPDKSGLPSDRFSAERTGGSVSTLTIQRTQQEDSAVYLCASSSGLAGGYEQYFGPGTRLTVT.

This chain joins TRBV6-1 and TRBJ1-2; D may be TRBD1 (5 bases). Germline assignment: CDR1 MNHNS and CDR2 SASEGT. Trimming removed 6 bases from V and 7 bases from J, with 15 bases in between. This CDR3 has 13 amino acids. CDR3 sequence reads: CASSQGSASGYTF. CDR3 nucleotides: TGTGCCAGCAGCCAGGGTTCGGCGAGTGGCTACACCTTC.

V usage is TRBV5-6 and J usage is TRBJ2-1, with a tentative D call TRBD2 (7 bases). The CDR3 has 16 amino acids. V dropped 2 bases and J dropped 5 bases, with 17 bases sitting between them. Germline CDR1 and CDR2: SGHDT and YYEEEE. CDR3 nucleotide sequence: TGTGCCAGCAGCTTCAGTTCGAGGGGGGGTGACAATGAGCAGTTCTTC. Protein: CASSFSSRGGDNEQFF.

The chain carries TRBV29-1 and TRBJ1-2; D not certain. The V end was cut by 0 bases, the J end by 6 bases, with 8 bases between. Germline V gene sequence: CDR1 SQVTM, CDR2 ANQGSEA. CDR3 length: 12 residues. The CDR3, as DNA: TGCAGCGTTGAAGATCTTAGTAATGGCTACACCTTC. It yields the protein CSVEDLSNGYTF.

The chain combines TRBV30 with TRBJ1-1; 8 bases match TRBD1. Germline V lookup: CDR1 GTSNPN, CDR2 SVGIG (reference sequence). CDR3 size: 13 residues. After removal of 5 bases from V and 4 bases from J, the junction contained 6 bases not matched to a gene. CDR3 region: CAWDRGLLTEAFF. The CDR3 DNA is TGTGCCTGGGACAGGGGCCTTCTCACTGAAGCTTTCTTT.

This chain joins TRBV7-8 and TRBJ2-1, with D possibly matching TRBD2 (6 bases). The V end lost 5 bases, the J end lost 10 bases, and 12 bases lay between the germline ends. This CDR3 region has 12 residues. Germline-derived CDR1 and CDR2 are SGHVS and FQNEAQ. The CDR3 is CASSPLGGEQFF. The CDR3 coding sequence is TGTGCCAGCAGCCCACTTGGGGGGGAGCAGTTCTTC.

This clone has more than one count but fewer than ten. J is TRBJ2-5 and V is TRBV30, with 12 bases lining up with TRBD1. The V gene end was trimmed by 4 bases and the J gene end by 5 bases; junction bases not matched to a gene: 5. CDR1 and CDR2 from the germline V gene are GTSNPN and SVGIG (reference sequence). The length of the CDR3 is 14 residues. The CDR3 here is CAWMGQGAGETQYF. In DNA form, the CDR3 reads TGTGCCTGGATGGGACAGGGGGCTGGGGAGACCCAGTACTTC. Using reference TRBV30 and TRBJ2-5 for the parts outside the CDR3, the full variable domain is SQTIHQWPATLVQPVGSPLSLECTVEGTSNPNLYWYRQAAGRGLQLLFYSVGIGQISSEVPQNLSASRPQDRQFILSSKKLLLSDSGFYLCAWMGQGAGETQYFGPGTRLLVL.

This chain links TRBV15 with TRBJ2-1; 8 positions agree with TRBD2. With 2 bases clipped from V and 7 bases from J, the junction kept 1 base outside the gene matches. CDR3 size: 13 residues. Germline V gene lookup returns CDR1 LNHNV and CDR2 YYDKDF (reference sequence). The DNA of the CDR3 is TGTGCCACCAGCAGATCGGGGGGGAATGAGCAGTTCTTC. Translating gives CATSRSGGNEQFF.

This clone appeared once. CDR3 DNA: TGTGCCAGCAGCTTGCAGGGATGGTATGGCTACACCTTC. Translation: CASSLQGWYGYTF. The chain links TRBV7-2 to TRBJ1-2, with D perhaps matching TRBD1 (5 bases). The CDR3 is 13 residues long. CDR1 and CDR2 from the germline V gene are SGHTA and FQGNSA. The V end lost 3 bases, the J end lost 5 bases, and 10 bases lay between the germline ends.

The chain carries TRBV6-6 and TRBJ1-2; unclear D gene. Looked up from germline, CDR1 is MNHNY and CDR2 is SVGAGI (reference sequence). This CDR3 is built from 12 residues. The V end was cut by 4 bases, the J end by 8 bases, with 11 bases between. Here the CDR3 DNA reads TGTGCCAGCAGTTCTTGGACTCCCGGCTACACCTTC. Protein: CASSSWTPGYTF.

The chain has TRBV4-3 and TRBJ2-1, with D uncertain. Trimming removed 4 bases from V and 8 bases from J, with 12 bases in between. Per the germline V gene, CDR1 is LGHNA and CDR2 is YSLEER. The CDR3 is made up of 13 amino acids. Written as DNA, the CDR3 is TGCGCCAGCAGCCTCCAAGGCAGAGATGAGCAGTTCTTC. It codes for CASSLQGRDEQFF.

Comments on this clone: This sequence is one base from a far larger clone and is likely a read error. The same CDR3 is also encoded by other DNA sequences in this sample. The chain is built from TRBV5-6 and TRBJ1-2; 7 bases line up with TRBD1. CDR1 and CDR2 from the germline V gene are SGHDT and YYEEEE. The ends lost 5 bases at V and 8 bases at J; junction bases unmatched: 15. This CDR3 is 15 amino acids long. The CDR3, as DNA: TGTGCCAGCAGTTCCCGGGACAGCGCCTTGGAGGGCTACACCTTC. This sequence encodes CASSSRDSALEGYTF.

J is TRBJ2-3 and V is TRBV5-1; TRBD1 is a possible D gene (6 bases). Germline loops: CDR1 SGHRS, CDR2 YFSETQ. Trimming took off 4 bases at V and 4 bases at J, with 13 bases between the two ends. This CDR3 has 14 residues. The CDR3 loop is CASSRDISPDTQYF. DNA of the CDR3: TGCGCCAGCAGCCGGGACATCAGTCCAGATACGCAGTATTTT.

This clone was picked up many times. This chain links TRBV5-6 with TRBJ2-7; TRBD2 agrees at 8 bases. Germline values: CDR1 SGHDT, CDR2 YYEEEE. V was pared by 2 bases and J by 4 bases, with 5 bases of the junction left unmatched. The CDR3 contains 14 residues. This CDR3 is CASSLGLASYEQYF. DNA of the CDR3: TGTGCCAGCAGCTTAGGACTAGCTTCTTACGAGCAGTACTTC. The whole variable domain, filled in from reference TRBV5-6 and TRBJ2-7, reads DAGVTQSPTHLIKTRGQQVTLRCSPKSGHDTVSWYQQALGQGPQFIFQYYEEEERQRGNFPDRFSGHQFPNYSSELNVNALLLGDSALYLCASSLGLASYEQYFGPGTRLTVT.

V and J are TRBV10-3 and TRBJ2-7, with 8 bases matching TRBD2. Germline-derived CDR1 and CDR2 are ENHRY and SYGVKD. There are 14 residues in the CDR3. Trimming took 10 bases from V and 2 from J; bases not matched to a gene: 10. CDR3: CATGREGGAYEQYF. Written as DNA, the CDR3 is TGTGCCACCGGCCGGGAGGGGGGAGCCTACGAGCAGTACTTC.

The rearrangement joins TRBV18 to TRBJ2-1, with a tentative D call TRBD1 (5 bases). The CDR3 consists of 15 residues. Trimming left V 4 bases short and J 5 bases short, with 15 bases between. Germline CDR1 reads KGHSH; CDR2 reads LQKENI. As DNA, the CDR3 is TGTGCCAGCTCACTCCACCAGGGAAGTGACAATGAGCAGTTCTTC. This translates into CASSLHQGSDNEQFF.

The chain recombines TRBV5-4 with TRBJ2-2; D perhaps matches TRBD2 (6 bases). Trimming cost V 2 bases and J 0 bases, with 8 bases left between them. Germline loops: CDR1 SGHNT, CDR2 YYREEE (reference sequence). The CDR3 runs to 15 residues. DNA for the CDR3: TGTGCCAGCAGCTTAGGACTATCGAACACCGGGGAGCTGTTTTTT. This translates into CASSLGLSNTGELFF.

A few counts support this clone. The chain has TRBV6-5 and TRBJ2-3; D possibly corresponds to TRBD2 (7 bases). Germline CDR1 reads MNHEY; CDR2 reads SVGAGI. V was shortened by 2 bases and J by 3 bases, with 15 bases between the two germline ends. This CDR3 region has 16 residues. The CDR3 sequence: CASSYGGGRGTDTQYF. CDR3 DNA sequence: TGTGCCAGCAGTTACGGCGGGGGCCGCGGGACAGATACGCAGTATTTT.